The 9 T cell receptor beta chains below were found in one sample sequenced in a study of blood T cells in healthy people across ages. Together with a sample-barcoded 5' primer, a J-beta primer mix was included in a second PCR lasting about 6 to 11 cycles. Via MiXCR, TCRdb re-called the 5' RACE reads, giving one row per CDR3 protein. Here the sample spans 890,000 or so distinct CDR3 sequences, roughly 60% being singletons. The source material was blood. Source of these receptors: a man aged 25-45 years in good health.

The chain combines TRBV4-3 with TRBJ1-2; possibly TRBD1 for D (6 bases). The germline gives CDR1 LGHNA, CDR2 YSLEER. Trimming removed 1 base at V and 4 bases at J, with 10 bases between. The CDR3 spans 14 residues. This CDR3 reads CASSQAGGSYGYTF. The DNA for the CDR3 is TGCGCCAGCAGCCAAGCCGGGGGCTCCTATGGCTACACCTTC.

This clonotype was seen only a few times. The chain uses TRBV28 and TRBJ2-5; D ambiguous. The CDR3 spans 12 residues. The V and J ends lost 5 bases and 7 bases respectively, with 11 bases between them. Per the germline V gene, CDR1 is MDHEN and CDR2 is SYDVKM. The CDR3 here is CASSTRPGTQYF. DNA of the CDR3: TGTGCCAGCAGTACAAGGCCCGGGACCCAGTACTTC.

The chain joins TRBV6-2 or TRBV6-3 to TRBJ2-7; D is unclear. Deletions cut 5 bases from V and 3 bases from J, with 14 bases between. The CDR3 sequence is 14 residues long. In germline, CDR1 is MNHEY, CDR2 SVGEGT. Written as DNA, the CDR3 is TGTGCCAGCAGTGACGGTGTTAGCAACTACGAGCAGTACTTC. Residues: CASSDGVSNYEQYF.

The chain uses TRBV20-1 and TRBJ2-6; TRBD1 agrees at 11 bases. This CDR3 spans 15 amino acids. J was trimmed by 3 bases and V by 5 bases; bases with no gene match: 3. The germline V gene encodes CDR1 DFQATT and CDR2 SNEGSKA (reference sequence). This CDR3 reads CSAEDRGHGANVLTF. The CDR3 bases are TGCAGTGCTGAGGACAGGGGGCATGGGGCCAACGTCCTGACTTTC.

The gene calls are TRBV20-1 and TRBJ1-4; no clear D. Germline V gene data show CDR1 as DFQATT and CDR2 as SNEGSKA (reference sequence). Trimming took off 1 base at V and 0 bases at J, with 6 bases between the two ends. The CDR3 totals 14 residues. In DNA form, the CDR3 reads TGCAGTGCTAGAGCAGACGCAACTAATGAAAAACTGTTTTTT. It specifies CSARADATNEKLFF.

The chain combines TRBV14 with TRBJ2-1; 8 nucleotides agree with TRBD1. V dropped 3 bases and J dropped 7; count of bases not matched to a gene: 8. The CDR3 has 15 amino acids. Germline CDR1 is SGHDN and CDR2 is FVKESK. In nucleotides, the CDR3 is TGTGCCAGCAGCCAGGCGGACAGGGAAGTAAATGAGCAGTTCTTC. The encoded protein is CASSQADREVNEQFF.

This clonotype was counted a few times. This chain uses TRBV25-1 with TRBJ2-1; tentative D call: TRBD1 (6 bases). V lost 5 bases and J lost 7, with 15 bases in between. CDR1 is MGHDK, CDR2 SYGVNS, per germline. The CDR3 extends over 14 amino acids. The CDR3 is CASSLQGYGNEQFF. In DNA, the CDR3 is TGTGCCAGCAGTCTACAGGGTTATGGGAATGAGCAGTTCTTC.

The chain recombines TRBV27 with TRBJ1-5; the D gene is possibly TRBD1 (6 bases). The CDR3 is 17 amino acids. Per germline, CDR1 MNHEY and CDR2 SMNVEV (reference sequence). V gave up 4 bases and J gave up 3 bases, with 19 bases separating them. CDR3 in amino acids: CASSSGTKPWYNQPQHF. Written as DNA, the CDR3 is TGTGCCAGCAGTTCCGGGACAAAACCGTGGTACAATCAGCCCCAGCATTTT.

The chain is built from TRBV10-3 and TRBJ1-1; D is uncertain. The CDR3 runs 15 residues. V was cut by 6 bases and J by 0 bases, with 14 bases left in between. CDR1 ENHRY and CDR2 SYGVKD come from the germline V gene. CDR3 bases: TGTGCCATCAGGCAGAAACAAGGTATGAACACTGAAGCTTTCTTT. Residues: CAIRQKQGMNTEAFF.